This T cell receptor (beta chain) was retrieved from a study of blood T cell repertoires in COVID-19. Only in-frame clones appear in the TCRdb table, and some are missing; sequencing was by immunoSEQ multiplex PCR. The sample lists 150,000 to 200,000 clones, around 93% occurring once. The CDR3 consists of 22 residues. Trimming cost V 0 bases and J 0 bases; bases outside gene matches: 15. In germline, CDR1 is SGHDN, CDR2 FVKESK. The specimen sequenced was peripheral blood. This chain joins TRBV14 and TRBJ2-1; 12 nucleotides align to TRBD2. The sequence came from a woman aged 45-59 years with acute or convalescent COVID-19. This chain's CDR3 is CASSQDRVGLAGLISSYNEQFF. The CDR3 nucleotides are TGTGCCAGCAGCCAAGATCGGGTCGGACTAGCGGGACTCATTAGCTCCTACAATGAGCAGTTCTTC.